This is a list of T cell receptor beta chains from one sample in a study of shared clonotypes between healthy human individuals. The data were produced by immunoSEQ multiplex PCR, yet TCRdb's version contains in-frame clones alone and is incomplete. Among 2,500,000 or so clones, roughly nine tenths were seen once, and the ten largest hold over 0.12%. The sample taken for sequencing was naive CD4+ T cells sorted from blood. The receptors were sampled from a man aged 18 to 30 in good health. Each CDR3 is given with its conserved first and last residue. D genes are given only for firm matches. Clone size is not always given. Where it is, it says once, few, many or a class for expanded clones.

J gene | V gene | D gene | clone size | CDR3 DNA | CDR3 protein
TRBJ2-2 | TRBV19 | TRBD1 | once | TGTGCCAGTAGTACCGGGACAGGTTATACCGGGGAGCTGTTTTTT | CASSTGTGYTGELFF
TRBJ1-3 | TRBV28 | . | . | TGTGCCAGCAGTTTAGGGGGAAGGGCTGGAAACACCATATATTTT | CASSLGGRAGNTIYF
TRBJ2-5 | TRBV18 | . | . | TGTGCCAGCTCACCACTTCACGGAGAGACCCAGTACTTC | CASSPLHGETQYF
TRBJ2-1 | TRBV7-2 | . | . | TGTGCCAGCAGCCCCCTGGTGGTCTCCTACAATGAGCAGTTCTTC | CASSPLVVSYNEQFF
TRBJ2-1 | TRBV18 | TRBD1 | . | TGTGCCAGCTCACTGGGACAGGGTCGCAATGAGCAGTTCTTC | CASSLGQGRNEQFF
TRBJ1-2 | TRBV2 | TRBD1 | . | TGTGCCAGCAGTGTACGACAGGGGGTAGGTGGCTACACCTTC | CASSVRQGVGGYTF
TRBJ2-2 | TRBV5-6 | . | . | TGTGCCAGCAGCTTGGGCCCCAGGGTCGCCACCGGGGAGCTGTTTTTT | CASSLGPRVATGELFF
TRBJ1-4 | TRBV29-1 | . | . | TGCAGCGGGAGGGGGTCGTCAACTAATGAAAAACTGTTTTTT | CSGRGSSTNEKLFF
TRBJ1-2 | TRBV10-3 | TRBD1 | once | TGTGCCATCAGTGAGAGGATTCAACAGGGGAATAGTGGCTACACCTTC | CAISERIQQGNSGYTF
TRBJ2-5 | TRBV2 | . | . | TGTGCCAGCAGTGAAGCGGGAGAGACCCAGTACTTC | CASSEAGETQYF
TRBJ2-7 | TRBV2 | TRBD2 | once | TGTGCCAGCAGTGCGGGACTAGCGGGAGAATCCTACGAGCAGTACTTC | CASSAGLAGESYEQYF
TRBJ1-2 | TRBV10-3 | . | . | TGTGCCATCAGTGAGTTTCAGACTTATGGCTACACCTTC | CAISEFQTYGYTF
TRBJ2-7 | TRBV18 | . | . | TGTGCCAGCTCACCACCAGGGAGGACAGGTTTCGAGCAGTACTTC | CASSPPGRTGFEQYF
TRBJ1-6 | TRBV11-2 | TRBD1 | once | TGTGCCAGCAGCTTCGACAGGGCCCGATTTTCACCCCTCCACTTT | CASSFDRARFSPLHF
TRBJ2-3 | TRBV11-2 | TRBD2 | . | TGTGCCAGCAGCTTAGATATGGGTGTTAGCGGGATCCCTCCGGATACGCAGTATTTT | CASSLDMGVSGIPPDTQYF
TRBJ2-3 | TRBV10-3 | . | . | TGTGCCATCAGTGTTTCGGGGGTCGACACAGATACGCAGTATTTT | CAISVSGVDTDTQYF
TRBJ1-6 | TRBV29-1 | . | . | TGCAGCGCCTCCGGGGGGCCGAATTCACCCCTCCACTTT | CSASGGPNSPLHF
TRBJ2-7 | TRBV21-1 | . | . | TGTGCCATTATTGCAGGGACTTCGGGGCTCTACGAGCAGTACTTC | CAIIAGTSGLYEQYF
TRBJ2-3 | TRBV7-6 | TRBD1 | . | TGTGCCAGCAGCTCGGACAGGTCAGATACGCAGTATTTT | CASSSDRSDTQYF
TRBJ1-4 | TRBV18 | . | . | TGTGCCAGCTCACCGTTCGAGAGGGATAATGAAAAACTGTTTTTT | CASSPFERDNEKLFF
TRBJ2-2 | TRBV19 | TRBD1 | . | TGTGCCAGTAGTATAGGGCGACAGGGGGCCCCGCGCGGGAACACCGGGGAGCTGTTTTTT | CASSIGRQGAPRGNTGELFF
TRBJ2-3 | TRBV7-9 | TRBD2 | . | TGTGCCAGCGGGCCGGGCGGGGGTTATACGCAGTATTTT | CASGPGGGYTQYF
TRBJ2-5 | TRBV28 | TRBD2 | . | TGTGCCAGCAGTTCCTCGCGACTAGCGAAGCAAGAGACCCAGTACTTC | CASSSSRLAKQETQYF
TRBJ1-6 | TRBV4-3 | . | . | TGCGCCAGCAGCCAAGAAAAAGGGGGATCCTATAATTCACCCCTCCACTTT | CASSQEKGGSYNSPLHF
TRBJ2-2 | TRBV5-1 | TRBD1 | . | TGCGCCAGCAGCTTGGACAGGGGCCGAGGCGGGGAGCTGTTTTTT | CASSLDRGRGGELFF
TRBJ2-2 | TRBV19 | . | . | TGTGCCAGTAGCATCAACACCGGGGAGCTGTTTTTT | CASSINTGELFF
TRBJ1-1 | TRBV5-1 | TRBD1 | . | TGCGCCAGCAGCTGGGGGACAGGGGGCACTGAAGCTTTCTTT | CASSWGTGGTEAFF
TRBJ1-1 | TRBV7-8 | . | . | TGTGCCAGCAGCTTGACCGTTACAGGGAACACTGAAGCTTTCTTT | CASSLTVTGNTEAFF
TRBJ1-1 | TRBV19 | . | . | TGTGCCAGTAGTACCCCGATGAACACTGAAGCTTTCTTT | CASSTPMNTEAFF
TRBJ1-1 | TRBV6-5 | . | . | TGTGCCAGCAGTCTCCTAAGGGGAAAAGGGGAAGCTTTCTTT | CASSLLRGKGEAFF
TRBJ1-5 | TRBV10-2 | TRBD1 | . | TGCGCCAGCAGACCAGGGGGCAGGCAGCCCCAGCATTTT | CASRPGGRQPQHF
TRBJ1-6 | TRBV5-4 | TRBD1 | once | TGTGCCAGCAGCTCCTCCCCCGGGACAGGGGTTTCTCCCCTCCACTTT | CASSSSPGTGVSPLHF
TRBJ2-3 | TRBV5-1 | TRBD2 | . | TGCGCCAGCAGCTTGGGAGCGGGAGGTAGCGCAGATACGCAGTATTTT | CASSLGAGGSADTQYF
TRBJ1-2 | TRBV18 | TRBD1 | . | TGTGCCAGCTCACCGACGTCAACCACCCAGGGGGGGACCTTC | CASSPTSTTQGGTF
TRBJ2-1 | TRBV5-1 | TRBD2 | . | TGCGCCAGCAGCTTGGCACTAGCGGGGGGCCCCCCGTTCTTC | CASSLALAGGPPFF
TRBJ2-7 | TRBV7-3 | . | . | TGTGCCAGCAGCTGCCTGAGGGACTGGACCTACGAGCAGTACTTC | CASSCLRDWTYEQYF
TRBJ2-3 | TRBV28 | . | . | TGTGCCAGCAGCCAGTCGGGCCTGGGGGCAGATACGCAGTATTTT | CASSQSGLGADTQYF
TRBJ2-7 | TRBV29-1 | TRBD1 | . | TGCAGCGTTGAGGCCCCGGGACAGGGGCCTTACGAGCAGTACTTC | CSVEAPGQGPYEQYF
TRBJ2-7 | TRBV9 | TRBD2 | . | TGTGCCAGCAGCGTAACGGGACTAGCGTACGAGCAGTACTTC | CASSVTGLAYEQYF
TRBJ2-7 | TRBV5-3 | . | . | TGTGCCAGAAGCTCCGGGGACGAGCAGTACTTC | CARSSGDEQYF
TRBJ1-2 | TRBV4-1 | . | . | TGCGCCAGCAGCCAAATCGCTAACTATGGCTACACCTTC | CASSQIANYGYTF
TRBJ1-6 | TRBV6-6 | TRBD1 | . | TGTGCCAGCAGCTCGACCGACAGGGGGGAGTCACCCCTCCACTTT | CASSSTDRGESPLHF
TRBJ1-5 | TRBV19 | . | . | TGTGCCAGTAGAGTAGTAAACAAGGGCAATCAGCCCCAGCATTTT | CASRVVNKGNQPQHF
TRBJ2-5 | TRBV9 | . | once | TGTGCCAGCAGCGTAGCTTCAGGGAATGGAGAGACCCAGTACTTC | CASSVASGNGETQYF
TRBJ2-7 | TRBV4-3 | . | . | TGCGCCAGCAGCCAAGATCGGGGCTACGAGCAGTACTTC | CASSQDRGYEQYF
TRBJ1-5 | TRBV7-2 | TRBD1 | . | TGTGCCAGCAGCTTAGACAGGGGGGAGGTTAATAGCAATCAGCCCCAGCATTTT | CASSLDRGEVNSNQPQHF
TRBJ2-7 | TRBV7-9 | . | . | TGTGCCAGCAGCTTTGACGGTCCCTACGAGCAGTACTTC | CASSFDGPYEQYF
TRBJ2-2 | TRBV5-6 | . | . | TGTGCCAGCAGCCCCGGGCCGGGCACCGGGGAGCTGTTTTTT | CASSPGPGTGELFF
TRBJ1-5 | TRBV27 | TRBD1 | . | TGTGCCAGCAGTTTGGGACCCGGACAGGGTTTCAATCAGCCCCAGCATTTT | CASSLGPGQGFNQPQHF
TRBJ2-2 | TRBV2 | . | . | TGTGCCAGCAGAGGTGACGTGAACACCGGGGAGCTGTTTTTT | CASRGDVNTGELFF
TRBJ2-1 | TRBV2 | . | . | TGTGCCAGCAGTGTACAGGATCTGGGCCCTAATGAGCAGTTCTTC | CASSVQDLGPNEQFF
TRBJ1-3 | TRBV6-1 | . | . | TGTGCCAGCAGTGAAGCCCAGGGGCCCGGAAACACCATATATTTT | CASSEAQGPGNTIYF
TRBJ2-3 | TRBV5-1 | TRBD2 | . | TGCGCCAGCAGCTCCACTAGCGGACAATATACGCAGTATTTT | CASSSTSGQYTQYF
TRBJ1-1 | TRBV29-1 | . | . | TGCAGCGTTGCTAGGGTCCTTAGTACTGAAGCTTTCTTT | CSVARVLSTEAFF
TRBJ2-1 | TRBV2 | TRBD1 | . | TGTGCCAGCAGTAGGGGGCCCTCCTACAATGAGCAGTTCTTC | CASSRGPSYNEQFF